This TCR beta chain comes out of a study of T cell clusters in autoimmune cytopenias (dated by TCRdb to between 2017 and 2020). For the wider study: A mean age of around 56 years and a median age of approximately 59 years were recorded for the healthy donor controls, of whom about half of the roughly 43 were female. The median TRB sequencing depth was around 50,000 reads per sample, and the median number of distinct TRB clonotypes was around 2,200 per sample. In autoimmune cytopenia patients, peripheral blood TRB and IGH repertoires were sequenced during active disease and over treatment follow-up, together with healthy, CLL and autoimmune hepatitis controls. The goal of the study was to find out whether patients with autoimmune cytopenia have a disease-specific immune repertoire signature that could be used as a blood-based biomarker. For primary cytopenia the controls were some 25 age-matched healthy donors, whereas for secondary cytopenia the controls were over eleven age-matched CLL patients. Autoimmune hepatitis repertoires were compared against 23 age- and sex-matched healthy donors. General study outcomes and caveats: Around 3-fold more exclusive TRB clusters were observed in healthy donors than in active autoimmune hepatitis patients, consistent with an autoimmunity-wide signature. The T cell clusters were defined in silico only, and their functional role remained to be validated experimentally. A lack of physiological T cell clusters in primary autoimmune cytopenia patients was suggested by GLIPH, as 51 clusters were found to be exclusive to healthy donors versus about 16 exclusive to patients. The cluster-lack signature was not observed for secondary cytopenia versus CLL, as the signature was apparently masked by the dominant lymphoma-associated repertoire. TRB repertoire shifts, with less even repertoires in secondary cytopenia and CLL, mostly reflected lymphoma bias rather than autoimmunity.

Multiplex PCR with a touch-down protocol amplified TRB rearrangements, with the TRB-A and TRB-B primer pools combined in a single tube. Illumina adapters and sample indices were added to the amplicons through two consecutive PCR reactions performed with Phusion HS II polymerase. The amplicons were gel-purified using the NucleoSpin Gel and PCR Clean-up kit, after which quantification was performed by Qubit and quality was checked on an Agilent 2100 Bioanalyzer. Sequencing of the libraries was done on an Illumina MiSeq with 600-cycle, single-indexed, paired-end runs. Per the authors' processing: Alignment and assembly of TRB reads were performed with MiXCR version 2.1.12 and the default MiXCR reference library. A clone was defined by each unique CDR3 nucleotide sequence, and the analysis included only productive sequences supported by at least two reads. Repertoire diversity was assessed with alpha-parameterized diversity profiles (alpha 0 to 5), including the Shannon (alpha 1) and Simpson (alpha 2) indices, which were computed with an R script. Combinatorial TRB VJ usage was computed with the tcR package and compared between cohorts by principal component analysis with ade4. GLIPH clustering of TCRbeta CDR3s was carried out on cohort pairs matched by age and read depth, and cluster frequencies were compared by Wilcoxon test. TCRdb reprocessed the reads and lists each CDR3 protein sequence as a single entry, with no DNA. These V and J calls rely on TCRdb rather than the paper's analysis. The sample's clone listing holds fewer than 8,500 distinct CDR3 sequences. Jointly, the top ten make up about a tenth of the sample.

For each sample, TRB amplification used about 270 ng of peripheral blood genomic DNA, equal to around 39,000 genome equivalents. Sequences KGHSH (CDR1) and LQKENI (CDR2) are obtained from the germline V gene. There are 15 amino acids in the CDR3, from cysteine to phenylalanine inclusive. No nucleotide data were recorded. On this clonotype itself: No cognate antigen has been identified for it.

These data also featured in a second study, about T cell repertoires in aging, cancer and after chemotherapy. The second study reports: Donors spanned six age groups from 30 or younger to 70 or older, with at least three individuals per group. Healthy donor control TCR repertoires were recorded over several months to years and showed clear clonal overlap across re-sampling. Several million TCR reads were contained in the full dataset. Untreated patients with hematological or solid cancers showed significantly lower blood TCR diversity and higher clonality than age-matched healthy donors. Declining TCR diversity with age in healthy donors was mainly explained by loss of richness; in cancer patients, loss of evenness also contributed. Median generation probability increased over the chemotherapy interval in both cancer cohorts, suggesting repertoire reconstitution through rebound thymic output. The authors noted that the repertoire data do not allow conclusions about immunological memory after chemotherapy. The study profiled peripheral blood TCR beta repertoires from healthy donors and cancer patients to examine immunoaging and T cell reconstitution after chemotherapy. Alongside around 97 healthy donors serving as a reference group, the cohort included 200 to 250 cancer patients, of whom roughly 90 had hematological cancers and 120 to 130 had solid cancers. Processing of the TRB sequences was carried out with MiXCR versions 2.12 and 3.0.5. Shannon diversity, evenness, clonality (one minus evenness), and alpha-parameterized diversity profiles from alpha 0 to 5 were included as repertoire metrics. The IGoR algorithm was used to compute generation probabilities of clones in paired pre- and post-chemotherapy samples.

Specimen: peripheral blood. This clonotype was obtained from a human donor in good health. Rearrangement joined TRBV18 to TRBJ1-5; the TCRdb call, TRBD1, lacks DNA for checking. The CDR3: CASSPGTGGDQPQHF.